The clone carrying this T cell receptor (beta chain) appeared a few times. CDR1 is MNHEY and CDR2 is SMNVEV in the germline V gene (reference sequence). The CDR3 length is 13 residues. The V gene lost 11 bases and the J gene lost 5 bases, with 18 bases spanning the gap. This sample is drawn from a study of shared clonotypes between healthy human individuals. Measured with immunoSEQ multiplex PCR; TCRdb has only the in-frame clones, and not every one. The sample has about 660,000 clones, approximately 74% seen once. Every donor was a Caucasian adult from Nashville, Tennessee. Specimen: memory CD4+ T cells sorted from blood. Subset in this sample: CD45RA-negative fraction. This rearrangement joins TRBV27 to TRBJ1-1; no definite D call. This sequence originates from a woman aged 25 to 45 in good health. CDR3 coding DNA: TGTGCCCCTACGGTATGGCGAGGAACTGAAGCTTTCTTT. It specifies CAPTVWRGTEAFF.